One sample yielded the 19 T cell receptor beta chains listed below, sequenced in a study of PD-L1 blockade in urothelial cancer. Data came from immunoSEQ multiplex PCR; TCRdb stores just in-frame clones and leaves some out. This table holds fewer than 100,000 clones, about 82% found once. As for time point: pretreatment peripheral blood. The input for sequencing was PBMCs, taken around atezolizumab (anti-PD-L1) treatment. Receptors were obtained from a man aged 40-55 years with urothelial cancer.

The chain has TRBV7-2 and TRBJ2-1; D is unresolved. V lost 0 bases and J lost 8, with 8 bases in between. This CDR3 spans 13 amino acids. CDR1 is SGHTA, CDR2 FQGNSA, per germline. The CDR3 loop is CASSLAPLDEQFF. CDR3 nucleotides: TGTGCCAGCAGCTTAGCCCCCCTCGATGAGCAGTTCTTC.

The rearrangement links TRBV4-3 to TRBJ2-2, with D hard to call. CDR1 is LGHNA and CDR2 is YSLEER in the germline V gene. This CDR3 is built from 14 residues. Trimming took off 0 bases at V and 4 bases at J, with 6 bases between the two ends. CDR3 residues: CASSQDGVTGELFF. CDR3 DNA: TGCGCCAGCAGCCAAGATGGAGTCACCGGGGAGCTGTTTTTT.

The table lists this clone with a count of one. CDR3 DNA sequence: TGTGCCAGCCTCGGGACAAGGGTCAATCAGCCCCAGCATTTT. It translates to CASLGTRVNQPQHF. The V call is TRBV6-1, the J call TRBJ1-5, with D perhaps TRBD1 (6 bases). This CDR3 has 14 residues. V dropped 8 bases and J dropped 3 bases, with 14 bases sitting between them. Germline V gene data show CDR1 as MNHNS and CDR2 as SASEGT.

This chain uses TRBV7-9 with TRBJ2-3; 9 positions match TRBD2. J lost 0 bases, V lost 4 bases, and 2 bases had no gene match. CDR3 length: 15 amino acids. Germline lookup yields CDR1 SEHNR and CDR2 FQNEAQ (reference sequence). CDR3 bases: TGTGCCAGCAGCTCTAGCGGGATAAGCACAGATACGCAGTATTTT. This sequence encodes CASSSSGISTDTQYF.

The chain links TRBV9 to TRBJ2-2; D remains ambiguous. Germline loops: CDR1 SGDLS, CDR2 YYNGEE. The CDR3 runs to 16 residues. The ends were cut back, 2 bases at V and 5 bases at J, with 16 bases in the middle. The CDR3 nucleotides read TGTGCCAGCAGCGTTAATATCCAGCGCCCGACCGGGGAGCTGTTTTTT. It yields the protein CASSVNIQRPTGELFF.

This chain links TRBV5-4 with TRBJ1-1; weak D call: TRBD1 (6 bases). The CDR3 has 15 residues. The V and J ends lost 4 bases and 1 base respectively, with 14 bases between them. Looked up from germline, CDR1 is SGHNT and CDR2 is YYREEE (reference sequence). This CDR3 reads CASSITRGGNTEAFF. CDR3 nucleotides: TGTGCCAGCAGCATCACAAGGGGGGGGAACACTGAAGCTTTCTTT.

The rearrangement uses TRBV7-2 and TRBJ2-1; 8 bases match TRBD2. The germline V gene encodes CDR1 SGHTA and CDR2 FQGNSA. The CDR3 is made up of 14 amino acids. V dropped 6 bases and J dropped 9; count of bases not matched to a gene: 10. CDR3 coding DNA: TGTGCCAGCAGGAGCGGACTAGCCCGCCGTGAGCAGTTCTTC. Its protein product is CASRSGLARREQFF. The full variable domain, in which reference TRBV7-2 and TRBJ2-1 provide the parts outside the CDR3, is GAGVSQSPSNKVTEKGKDVELRCDPISGHTALYWYRQSLGQGLEFLIYFQGNSAPDKSGLPSDRFSAERTGGSVSTLTIQRTQQEDSAVYLCASRSGLARREQFFGPGTRLTVL.

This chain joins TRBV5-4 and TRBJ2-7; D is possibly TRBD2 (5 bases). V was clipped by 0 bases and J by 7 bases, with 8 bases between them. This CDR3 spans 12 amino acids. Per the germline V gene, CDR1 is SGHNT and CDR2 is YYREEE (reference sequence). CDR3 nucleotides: TGTGCCAGCAGCTTGGTAAGCGGAGAGCAGTACTTC. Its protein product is CASSLVSGEQYF.

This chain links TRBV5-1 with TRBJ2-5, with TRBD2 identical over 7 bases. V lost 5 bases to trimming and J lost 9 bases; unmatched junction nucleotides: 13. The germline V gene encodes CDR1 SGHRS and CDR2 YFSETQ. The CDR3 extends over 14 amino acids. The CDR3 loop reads CASSMSSGPQAQYF. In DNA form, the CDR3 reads TGCGCCAGCAGTATGAGTAGCGGGCCCCAGGCCCAGTACTTC.

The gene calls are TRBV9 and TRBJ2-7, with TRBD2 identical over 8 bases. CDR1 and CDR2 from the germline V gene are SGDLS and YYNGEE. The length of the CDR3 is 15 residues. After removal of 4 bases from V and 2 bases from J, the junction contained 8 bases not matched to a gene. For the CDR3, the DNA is TGTGCCAGCAGCCCATCTCCGGGGGGGGCCTACGAGCAGTACTTC. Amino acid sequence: CASSPSPGGAYEQYF.

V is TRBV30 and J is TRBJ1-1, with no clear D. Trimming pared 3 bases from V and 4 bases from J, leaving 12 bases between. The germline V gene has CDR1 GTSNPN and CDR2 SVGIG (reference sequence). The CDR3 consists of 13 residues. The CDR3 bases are TGTGCCTGGAGGGCAACCGGAGGCACTGAAGCTTTCTTT. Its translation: CAWRATGGTEAFF. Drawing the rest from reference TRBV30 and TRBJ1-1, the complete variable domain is SQTIHQWPATLVQPVGSPLSLECTVEGTSNPNLYWYRQAAGRGLQLLFYSVGIGQISSEVPQNLSASRPQDRQFILSSKKLLLSDSGFYLCAWRATGGTEAFFGQGTRLTVV.

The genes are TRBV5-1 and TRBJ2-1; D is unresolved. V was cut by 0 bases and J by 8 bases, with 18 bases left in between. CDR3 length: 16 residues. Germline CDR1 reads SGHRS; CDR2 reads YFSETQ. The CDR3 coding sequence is TGCGCCAGCAGCTTGGGTCCGAGCTCGCTAACCCATGAGCAGTTCTTC. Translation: CASSLGPSSLTHEQFF.

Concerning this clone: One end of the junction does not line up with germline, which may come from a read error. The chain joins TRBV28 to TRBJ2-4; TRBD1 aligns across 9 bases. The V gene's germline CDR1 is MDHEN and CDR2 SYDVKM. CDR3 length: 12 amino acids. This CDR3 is CASSLGTGRGHF. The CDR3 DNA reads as TGTGCCAGCAGTTTAGGGACAGGGAGAGGGCACTTC.

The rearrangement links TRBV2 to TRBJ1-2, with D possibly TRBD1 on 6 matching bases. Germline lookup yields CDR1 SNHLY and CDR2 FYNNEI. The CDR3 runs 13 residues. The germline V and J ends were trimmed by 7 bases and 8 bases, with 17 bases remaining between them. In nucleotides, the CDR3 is TGTGCCAGCATTGCGCTGGGGGCTTGGGGCTACACCTTC. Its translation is CASIALGAWGYTF.

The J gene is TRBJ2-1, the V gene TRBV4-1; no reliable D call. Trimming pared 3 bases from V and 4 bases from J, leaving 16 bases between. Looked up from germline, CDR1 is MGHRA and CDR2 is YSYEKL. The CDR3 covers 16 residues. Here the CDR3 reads CASSHYLEELYNEQFF. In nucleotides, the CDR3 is TGCGCCAGCAGCCATTATCTAGAGGAACTTTACAATGAGCAGTTCTTC.

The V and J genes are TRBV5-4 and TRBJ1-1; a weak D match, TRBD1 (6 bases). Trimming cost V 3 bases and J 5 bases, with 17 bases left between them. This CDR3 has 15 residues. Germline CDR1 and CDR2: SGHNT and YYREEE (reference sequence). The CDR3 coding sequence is TGTGCCAGCAGCTGGGGGGGCTGGAGGGAAACTGAAGCTTTCTTT. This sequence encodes CASSWGGWRETEAFF. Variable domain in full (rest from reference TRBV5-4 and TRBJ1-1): ETGVTQSPTHLIKTRGQQVTLRCSSQSGHNTVSWYQQALGQGPQFIFQYYREEENGRGNFPPRFSGLQFPNYSSELNVNALELDDSALYLCASSWGGWRETEAFFGQGTRLTVV.

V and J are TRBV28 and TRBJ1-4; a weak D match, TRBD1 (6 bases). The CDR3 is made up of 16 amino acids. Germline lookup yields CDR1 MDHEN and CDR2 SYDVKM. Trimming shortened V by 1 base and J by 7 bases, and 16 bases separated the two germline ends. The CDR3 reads CASSLLLGAKGEKLFF. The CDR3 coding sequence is TGTGCCAGCAGTTTATTGCTGGGGGCGAAGGGTGAAAAACTGTTTTTT.

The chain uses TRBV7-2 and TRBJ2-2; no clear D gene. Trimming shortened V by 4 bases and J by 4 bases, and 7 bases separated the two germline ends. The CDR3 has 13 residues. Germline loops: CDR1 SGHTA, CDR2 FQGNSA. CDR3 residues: CASSSQFTGELFF. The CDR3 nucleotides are TGTGCCAGCAGCTCACAGTTCACCGGGGAGCTGTTTTTT. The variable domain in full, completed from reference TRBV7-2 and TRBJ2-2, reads GAGVSQSPSNKVTEKGKDVELRCDPISGHTALYWYRQSLGQGLEFLIYFQGNSAPDKSGLPSDRFSAERTGGSVSTLTIQRTQQEDSAVYLCASSSQFTGELFFGEGSRLTVL.

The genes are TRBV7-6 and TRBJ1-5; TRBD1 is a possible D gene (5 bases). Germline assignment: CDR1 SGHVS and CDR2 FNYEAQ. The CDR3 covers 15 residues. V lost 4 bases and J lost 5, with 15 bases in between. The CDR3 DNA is TGTGCCAGCAGCTCGCTCCTACAGGCCGATCAGCCCCAGCATTTT. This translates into CASSSLLQADQPQHF.